This T cell receptor beta chain is drawn from a study of vaccination and CD4 T cells after COVID-19. Across the study: The post-vaccine samples came a median 72 days after dose two (range 14 to 241).

Per the germline V gene, CDR1 is SGHVS and CDR2 is FQNEAQ. The V end was cut by 3 bases, the J end by 4 bases, with 18 bases between. This CDR3 is 16 amino acids long. On this clonotype itself: Its antigen remains unidentified.

Regarding treatment: roughly 11-day PBMC culture with coronavirus spike peptide pools or control peptides (ViraFEST assay). Sequenced with the Oncomine TCR Beta short-read assay was DNA taken from cultured CD4+ T cells. Using its own MiXCR run on the PCR reads, TCRdb lists one record per CDR3 protein. This sample has 15,000 to 20,000 distinct CDR3 sequences, with 43% found just once. The rearrangement uses TRBV7-8 and TRBJ1-2; D gene uncertain. The TCR originated in a human donor who had recovered from COVID-19. This specimen consisted of CD4+ T cells from blood, cultured in vitro, obtained before SARS-CoV-2 vaccination. CDR3 residues: CASSFRVPRLGYGYTF. CDR3 DNA: TGTGCCAGCAGCTTTCGAGTGCCTAGGTTAGGCTATGGCTACACCTTC.